Below, 4 T cell receptor beta chains from the same sample are listed, as sequenced in a study of blood T cell repertoires in COVID-19 (dated by TCRdb to the early 2020s). Library preparation was by the immunoSEQ multiplex PCR assay. The source is immuneACCESS, and TCRdb retained only in-frame sequences with V and J called. Part of the clones is not carried over; for the studies checked, unresolved V genes explain less than half of this, and the remainder is unexplained. This sample gives approximately 78,000 clones in total; around four fifths of them show up just once. The leading ten clones occupy roughly 18% of the sample. The sequenced sample was peripheral blood. The source is a woman over 75 with acute or convalescent COVID-19.

The V gene is TRBV5-1, the J gene TRBJ2-2; 12 bases line up with TRBD2. Germline CDR1 and CDR2: SGHRS and YFSETQ. CDR3 length: 15 residues. The V and J ends lost 4 bases and 4 bases, in that order; junction bases with no gene match: 2. The CDR3 DNA sequence: TGCGCCAGCAGCCGGACTAGCGGGATCACCGGGGAGCTGTTTTTT. It codes for CASSRTSGITGELFF.

The chain has TRBV19 and TRBJ1-2; 7 positions agree with TRBD1. Looked up from germline, CDR1 is LNHDA and CDR2 is SQIVND (reference sequence). V lost 4 bases, J lost 5 bases, and 7 bases stayed unmatched. The CDR3 length is 14 residues. The CDR3 bases are TGTGCCAGTAGTACCCCCGGGACAGTTTATGGCTACACCTTC. Translation gives CASSTPGTVYGYTF.

The chain joins TRBV3-1 (or the pseudogene TRBV3-2) to TRBJ1-3, with D perhaps TRBD1 (6 bases). Per germline, CDR1 LGHDT and CDR2 YNNKEL (reference sequence). The CDR3 extends over 14 amino acids. V lost 5 bases and J lost 3, with 11 bases in between. For the CDR3, the DNA is TGTGCCAGCAGCGAGGGACACCTTGGAAACACCATATATTTT. Its translation is CASSEGHLGNTIYF.

This chain joins TRBV30 and TRBJ1-5, with 8 bases matching TRBD1. The V gene's germline CDR1 is GTSNPN and CDR2 SVGIG (reference sequence). Germline trimming cut 1 base from V and 5 bases from J; bases unmatched to any gene: 1. This CDR3 contains 13 residues. For the CDR3, the DNA is TGTGCCTGGAGTGGGACAGGGTATCAGCCCCAGCATTTT. Translating it yields CAWSGTGYQPQHF.